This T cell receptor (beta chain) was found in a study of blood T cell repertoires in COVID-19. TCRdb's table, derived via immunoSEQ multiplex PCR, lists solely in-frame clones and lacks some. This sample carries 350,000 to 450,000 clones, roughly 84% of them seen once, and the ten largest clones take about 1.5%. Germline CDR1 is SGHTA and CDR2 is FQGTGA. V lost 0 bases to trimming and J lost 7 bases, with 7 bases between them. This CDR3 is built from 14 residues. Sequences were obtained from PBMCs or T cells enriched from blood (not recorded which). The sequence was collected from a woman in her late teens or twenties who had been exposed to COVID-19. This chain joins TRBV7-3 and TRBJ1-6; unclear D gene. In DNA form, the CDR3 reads TGTGCCAGCAGCTTAACGTCCGGGAATTCACCCCTCCACTTT. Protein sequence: CASSLTSGNSPLHF.